This T cell receptor (beta chain) was documented in a study of cytomegalovirus exposure and HLA in healthy donors. The overall study: A preliminary data release comprised 80 million to 95 million unique TCRs obtained from HLA-typed donors. Findings of the study overall: Follow-up analysis later connected one missense variant in DCLRE1C with trimming of TCR beta V- and J-genes. Rarity held for most TCR sequences, but there were some public TCRs that occurred in many donors.

This CDR3 contains 16 residues. CDR1 and CDR2 from the germline V gene are LNHDA and SQIVND (reference sequence). Germline trimming cut 3 bases from V and 5 bases from J; bases unmatched to any gene: 11. A multiplex PCR was run with 60 Vbeta primers and 13 Jbeta primers. The data were produced by immunoSEQ multiplex PCR, yet TCRdb's version contains in-frame clones alone and is incomplete. The sample has some 200,000 clones. A remark on this clone: Antigen unknown.

V is TRBV19 and J is TRBJ2-7, with 9 bases identical to TRBD1. The receptor was derived from a girl between 2 and 10 years old in good health and CMV-seropositive. The sample comprised PBMCs. The CDR3 is CASSIRPGQGIHEQYF. In DNA form, the CDR3 reads TGTGCCAGTAGTATCAGGCCCGGACAGGGGATCCACGAGCAGTACTTC.